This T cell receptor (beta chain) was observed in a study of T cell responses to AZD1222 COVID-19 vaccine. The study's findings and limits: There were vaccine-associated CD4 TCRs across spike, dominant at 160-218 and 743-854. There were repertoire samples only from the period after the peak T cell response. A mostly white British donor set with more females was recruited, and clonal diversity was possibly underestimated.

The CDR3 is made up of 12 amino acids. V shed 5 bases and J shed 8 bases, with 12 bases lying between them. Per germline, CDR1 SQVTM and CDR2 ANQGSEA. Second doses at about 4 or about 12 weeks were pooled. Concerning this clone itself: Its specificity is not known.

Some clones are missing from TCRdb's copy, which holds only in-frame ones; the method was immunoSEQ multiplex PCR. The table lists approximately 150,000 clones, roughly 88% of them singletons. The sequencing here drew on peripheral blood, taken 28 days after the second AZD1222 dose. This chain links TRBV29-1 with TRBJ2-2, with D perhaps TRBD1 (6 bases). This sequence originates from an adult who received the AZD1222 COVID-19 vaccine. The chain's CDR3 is CSVKRTEGELFF. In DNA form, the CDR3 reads TGCAGCGTTAAAAGGACAGAAGGGGAGCTGTTTTTT.